What follows are 5 T cell receptor beta chains derived from one specimen sequenced in a study of blood T cell repertoires in COVID-19. Using immunoSEQ multiplex PCR, the repertoire was profiled, and TCRdb retains in-frame clones only, with some absent. The table has about 73,000 clones, around 77% seen once; the top ten hold 2% to 2.5%. The specimen sequenced was peripheral blood. Receptors originate from a man between 65 and 85 years old with COVID-19, enrolled during active disease.

This clone showed up just a few times. The sample has other DNA sequences that encode this CDR3 too. CDR3: CASSPGTSGYEQYF. The CDR3 nucleotides read TGTGCCAGCAGTCCTGGGACTAGCGGCTACGAGCAGTACTTC. The rearrangement joins TRBV27 to TRBJ2-7; 11 nucleotides align to TRBD2. The CDR3 is 14 residues long. V was pared by 5 bases and J by 3 bases, with 3 bases of the junction left unmatched. Germline V gene data show CDR1 as MNHEY and CDR2 as SMNVEV (reference sequence).

The chain couples TRBV2 to TRBJ2-7, with 8 nucleotides matching TRBD2. CDR1 and CDR2 (germline): SNHLY, FYNNEI. V lost 6 bases, J lost 12 bases, and 7 bases stayed unmatched. The CDR3 is made up of 11 amino acids. The CDR3 spells CASSPGGTTYF. In DNA, the CDR3 is TGTGCCAGCAGCCCGGGGGGGACGACGTACTTC.

The rearrangement links TRBV28 to TRBJ1-5, with 10 nucleotides matching TRBD1. Unmatched junction bases numbered 6, after V lost 6 bases and J lost 4 bases. Germline CDR1 and CDR2: MDHEN and SYDVKM. CDR3 length: 15 residues. The CDR3 bases are TGTGCCAGCAGCAGATGGGGACAGGGGAATCAGCCCCAGCATTTT. It translates to CASSRWGQGNQPQHF.

This rearrangement joins TRBV9 to TRBJ1-2, with 9 positions matching TRBD1. Trimming cost V 3 bases and J 7 bases; bases outside gene matches: 7. CDR1 SGDLS and CDR2 YYNGEE come from the germline V gene. The CDR3 contains 14 residues. CDR3 nucleotide sequence: TGTGCCAGCAGCGCACGGACAGGGGTCGGTGGCTACACCTTC. Translation gives CASSARTGVGGYTF.

Comments on this clone: One end of the junction varies from germline; a read error may be responsible. This rearrangement joins TRBV7-7 to TRBJ2-2; possibly TRBD2 for D (6 bases). Germline CDR1 and CDR2: SSHAT and FNYEAQ (reference sequence). This CDR3 has 16 amino acids. CDR3 loop: CASSRLSGANTGELFF. The CDR3 DNA reads TGTGCTAGCAGCAGACTTAGCGGAGCGAACACCGGGGAGCTGTTTTTT. The variable domain in full, with the rest retrieved from reference TRBV7-7 and TRBJ2-2, is GAGVSQSPRYKVTKRGQDVTLRCDPISSHATLYWYQQALGQGPEFLTYFNYEAQPDKSGLPSDRFSAERPEGSISTLTIQRTEQRDSAMYRCASSRLSGANTGELFFGEGSRLTVL.